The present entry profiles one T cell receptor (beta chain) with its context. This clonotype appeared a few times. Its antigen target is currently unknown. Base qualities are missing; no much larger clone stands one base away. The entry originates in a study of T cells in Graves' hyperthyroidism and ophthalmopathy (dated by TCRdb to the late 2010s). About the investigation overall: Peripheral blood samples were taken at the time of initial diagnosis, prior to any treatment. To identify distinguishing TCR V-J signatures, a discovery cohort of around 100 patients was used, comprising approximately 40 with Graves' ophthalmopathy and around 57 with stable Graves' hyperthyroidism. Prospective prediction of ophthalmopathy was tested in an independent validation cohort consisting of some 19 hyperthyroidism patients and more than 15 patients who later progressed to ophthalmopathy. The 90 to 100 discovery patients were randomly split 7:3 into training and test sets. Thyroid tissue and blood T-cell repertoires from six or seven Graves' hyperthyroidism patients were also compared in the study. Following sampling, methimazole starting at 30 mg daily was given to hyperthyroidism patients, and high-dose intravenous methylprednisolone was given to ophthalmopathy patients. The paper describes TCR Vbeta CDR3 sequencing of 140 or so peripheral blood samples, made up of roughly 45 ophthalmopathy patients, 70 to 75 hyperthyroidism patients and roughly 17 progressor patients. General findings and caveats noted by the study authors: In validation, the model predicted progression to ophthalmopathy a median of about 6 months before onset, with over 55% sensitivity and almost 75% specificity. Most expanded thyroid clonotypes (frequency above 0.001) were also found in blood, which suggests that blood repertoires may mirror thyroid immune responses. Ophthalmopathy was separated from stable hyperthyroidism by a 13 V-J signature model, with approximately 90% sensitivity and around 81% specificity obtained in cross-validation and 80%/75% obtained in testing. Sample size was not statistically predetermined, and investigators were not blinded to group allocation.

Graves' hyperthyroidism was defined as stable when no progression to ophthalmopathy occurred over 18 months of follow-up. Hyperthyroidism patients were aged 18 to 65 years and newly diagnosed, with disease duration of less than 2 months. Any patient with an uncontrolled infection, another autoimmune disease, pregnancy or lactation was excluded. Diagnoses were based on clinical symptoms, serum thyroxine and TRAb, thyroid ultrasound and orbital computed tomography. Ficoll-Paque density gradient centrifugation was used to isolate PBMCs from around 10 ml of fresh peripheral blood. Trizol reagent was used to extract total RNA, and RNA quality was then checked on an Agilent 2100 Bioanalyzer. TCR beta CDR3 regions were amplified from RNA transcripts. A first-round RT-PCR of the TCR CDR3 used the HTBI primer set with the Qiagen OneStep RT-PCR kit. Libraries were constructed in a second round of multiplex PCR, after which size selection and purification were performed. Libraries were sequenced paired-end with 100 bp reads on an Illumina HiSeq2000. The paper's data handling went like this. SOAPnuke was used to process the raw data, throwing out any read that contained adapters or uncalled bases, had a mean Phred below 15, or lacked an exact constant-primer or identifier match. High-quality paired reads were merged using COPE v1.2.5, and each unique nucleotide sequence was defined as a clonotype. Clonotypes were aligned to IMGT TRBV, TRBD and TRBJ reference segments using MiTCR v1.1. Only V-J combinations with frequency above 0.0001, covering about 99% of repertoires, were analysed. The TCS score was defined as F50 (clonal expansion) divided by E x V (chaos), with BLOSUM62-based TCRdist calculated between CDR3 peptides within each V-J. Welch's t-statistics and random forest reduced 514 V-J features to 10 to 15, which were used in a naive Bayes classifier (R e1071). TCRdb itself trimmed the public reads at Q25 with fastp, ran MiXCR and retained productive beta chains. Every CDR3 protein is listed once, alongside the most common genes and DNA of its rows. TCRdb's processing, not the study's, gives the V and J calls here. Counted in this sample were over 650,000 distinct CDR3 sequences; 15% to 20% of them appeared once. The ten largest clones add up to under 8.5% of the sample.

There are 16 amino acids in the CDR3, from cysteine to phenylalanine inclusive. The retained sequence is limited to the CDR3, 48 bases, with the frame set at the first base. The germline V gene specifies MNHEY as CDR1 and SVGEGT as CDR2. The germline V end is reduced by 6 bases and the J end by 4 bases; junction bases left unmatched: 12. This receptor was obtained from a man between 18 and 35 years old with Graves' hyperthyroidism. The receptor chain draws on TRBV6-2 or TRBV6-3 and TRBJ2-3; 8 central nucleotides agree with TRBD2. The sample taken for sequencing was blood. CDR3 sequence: CASRKGGRSLPDTQYF. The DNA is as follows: TGTGCCAGCAGGAAGGGCGGGAGGTCCTTACCAGATACGCAGTATTTT.